This T cell receptor beta chain comes out of a study of blood T cell repertoires in COVID-19. Study details: The recovered donors of Cohort 3 showed two negative PCRs, clearance, or symptom resolution. Acute-phase and convalescent COVID-19 samples originated in the United States, Italy and Spain.

In the original workflow: Reference gene primer amplification in the assay estimated nucleated cell counts. Sequencing used immunoSEQ multiplex PCR; TCRdb keeps in-frame clones, though not all of them. V and J calls and clone size follow that table, whereas D and trimming were derived from the DNA. The sample consists of roughly 210,000 clones, around 87% of them appearing once. Per germline, CDR1 MNHEY and CDR2 SMNVEV (reference sequence). CDR3 length: 14 amino acids. Trimming stripped 6 bases from V and 3 bases from J, with 15 bases between. Sequencing used PBMCs or T cells enriched from blood (not recorded which). The sequence derives from a man aged 25 to 40 in a cohort exposed to, infected with or recovered from COVID-19 (not recorded which). V and J are TRBV27 and TRBJ2-7; a possible D gene is TRBD2 (6 bases). The CDR3 DNA is TGTGCCAGCAGACCCGGGACTGGGTTCTACGAGCAGTACTTC. Its translation: CASRPGTGFYEQYF.